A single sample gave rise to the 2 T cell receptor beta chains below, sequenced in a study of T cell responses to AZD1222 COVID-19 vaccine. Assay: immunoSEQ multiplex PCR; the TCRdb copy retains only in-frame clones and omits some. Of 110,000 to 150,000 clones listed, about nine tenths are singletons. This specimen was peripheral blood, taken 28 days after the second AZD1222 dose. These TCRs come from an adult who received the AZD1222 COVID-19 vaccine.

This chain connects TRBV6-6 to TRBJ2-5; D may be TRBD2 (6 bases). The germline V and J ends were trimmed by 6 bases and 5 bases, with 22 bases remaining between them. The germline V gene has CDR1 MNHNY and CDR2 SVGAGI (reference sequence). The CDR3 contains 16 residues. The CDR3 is CASSLRSGGVGETQYF. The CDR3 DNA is TGTGCCAGCAGCCTACGATCCGGCGGGGTGGGGGAGACCCAGTACTTC.

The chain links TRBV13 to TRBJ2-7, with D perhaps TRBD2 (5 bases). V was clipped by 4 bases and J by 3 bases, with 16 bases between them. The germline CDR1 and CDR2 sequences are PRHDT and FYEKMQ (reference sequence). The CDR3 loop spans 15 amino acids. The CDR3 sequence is CASSYRPGSNYEQYF. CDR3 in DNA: TGTGCCAGCAGCTACCGCCCGGGATCCAACTACGAGCAGTACTTC.